This TCR beta chain stems from a study of cytomegalovirus exposure and HLA in healthy donors. Regarding the study as a whole: About 150 TCR beta chains were listed as cytomegalovirus-associated.

V dropped 1 base and J dropped 6 bases, with 13 bases sitting between them. The CDR3 runs 15 residues. CDR1 and CDR2 (germline): MNHNS, SASEGT. Assay: immunoSEQ multiplex PCR; the TCRdb copy retains only in-frame clones and omits some. This table holds approximately 150,000 clones, roughly nine tenths found once. Concerning this clone itself: Its cognate antigen is unknown.

The chain has TRBV6-1 and TRBJ1-5, with no clear D. The TCR originated in a young man in good health and CMV-seropositive. Sequenced input: PBMCs. CDR3 sequence reads: CASSEEEGSAQPQHF. CDR3 coding DNA: TGTGCCAGCAGTGAAGAGGAGGGATCGGCTCAGCCCCAGCATTTT.